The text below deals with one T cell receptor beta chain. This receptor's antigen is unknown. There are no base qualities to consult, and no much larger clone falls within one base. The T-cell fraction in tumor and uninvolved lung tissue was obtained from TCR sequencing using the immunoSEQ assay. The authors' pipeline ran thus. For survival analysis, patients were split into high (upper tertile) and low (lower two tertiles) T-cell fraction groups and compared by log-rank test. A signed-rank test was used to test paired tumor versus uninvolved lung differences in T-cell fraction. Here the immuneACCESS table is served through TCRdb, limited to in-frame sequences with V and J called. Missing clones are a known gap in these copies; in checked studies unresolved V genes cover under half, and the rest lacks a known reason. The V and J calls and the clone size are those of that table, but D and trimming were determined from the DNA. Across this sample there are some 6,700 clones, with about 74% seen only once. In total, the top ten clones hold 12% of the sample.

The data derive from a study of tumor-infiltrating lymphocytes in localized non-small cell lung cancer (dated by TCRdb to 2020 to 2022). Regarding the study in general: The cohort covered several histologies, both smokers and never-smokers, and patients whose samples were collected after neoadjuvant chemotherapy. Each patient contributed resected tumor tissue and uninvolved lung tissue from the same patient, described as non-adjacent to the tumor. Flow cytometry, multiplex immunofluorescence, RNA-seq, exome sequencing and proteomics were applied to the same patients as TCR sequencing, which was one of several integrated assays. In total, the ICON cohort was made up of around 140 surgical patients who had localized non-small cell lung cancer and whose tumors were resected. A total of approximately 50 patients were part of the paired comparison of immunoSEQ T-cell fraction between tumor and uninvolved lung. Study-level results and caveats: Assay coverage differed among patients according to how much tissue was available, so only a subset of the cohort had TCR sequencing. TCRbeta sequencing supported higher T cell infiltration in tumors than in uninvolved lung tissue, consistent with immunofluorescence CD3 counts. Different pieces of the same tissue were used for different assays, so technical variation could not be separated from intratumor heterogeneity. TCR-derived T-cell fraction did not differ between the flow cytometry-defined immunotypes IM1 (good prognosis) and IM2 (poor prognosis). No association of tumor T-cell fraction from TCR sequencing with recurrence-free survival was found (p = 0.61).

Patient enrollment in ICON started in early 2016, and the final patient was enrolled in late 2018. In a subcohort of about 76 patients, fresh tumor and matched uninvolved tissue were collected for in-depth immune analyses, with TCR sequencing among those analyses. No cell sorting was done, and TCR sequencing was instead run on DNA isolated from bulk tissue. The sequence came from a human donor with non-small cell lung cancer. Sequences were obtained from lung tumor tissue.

The CDR3 reads CASSIANHHQFF. The sequence in DNA is TGTGCCAGTAGTATAGCCAACCATCACCAGTTCTTC. In this chain, TRBV19 is recombined with TRBJ2-1, with the D gene uncertain. The CDR1 and CDR2 encoded by the germline V gene (reference sequence) are LNHDA and SQIVND. Trimming costs V 1 base and J 13 bases, and their ends lie 11 bases apart. The CDR3 starts with the cysteine, ends with the phenylalanine, and has 12 residues. Only the CDR3 DNA is retained, 36 bases long and in frame from the first base.